The 25 T cell receptor beta chains reported below all come from one sample, sequenced in a study of CD8 T cells in ankylosing spondylitis. TCRdb processed the 5' RACE reads anew with MiXCR; each CDR3 protein has one entry. The table has some 270,000 distinct CDR3 sequences, around 32% seen once. The specimen sequenced was blood, either unsorted or a sorted T cell fraction (not recorded which). The receptors come from a male donor with ankylosing spondylitis or in good health (not recorded which).

V and J are TRBV24-1 and TRBJ2-6, with D maybe TRBD1 (6 bases). The germline V gene encodes CDR1 KGHDR and CDR2 SFDVKD. The CDR3 extends over 15 amino acids. The V end lost 4 bases, the J end lost 8 bases, and 14 bases lay between the germline ends. The chain's CDR3 is CATSEPTGEPNVLTF. For the CDR3, the DNA is TGTGCCACCAGTGAGCCGACAGGAGAACCCAACGTCCTGACTTTC.

This clonotype has a handful of counts. The genes are TRBV10-3 and TRBJ2-1; 9 bases fit TRBD2. The CDR3 is 14 residues long. From germline, CDR1 is ENHRY and CDR2 SYGVKD. Trimming took 6 bases from V and 4 from J; bases not matched to a gene: 4. This CDR3 reads CAIRSSGAYNEQFF. The DNA for the CDR3 is TGTGCCATCAGGTCTAGCGGGGCTTACAATGAGCAGTTCTTC.

The chain has TRBV27 and TRBJ2-7; possible D gene TRBD1, 5 bases. Trimming took 7 bases from V and 2 from J, leaving 18 bases between them. This CDR3 has 15 amino acids. The germline CDR1 and CDR2 sequences are MNHEY and SMNVEV (reference sequence). CDR3 residues: CASTPGLGYTYEQYF. CDR3 sequence (DNA): TGTGCCAGCACCCCAGGGCTGGGTTACACCTACGAGCAGTACTTC.

The gene calls are TRBV2 and TRBJ1-6; unclear D gene. V gave up 7 bases and J gave up 9 bases, with 13 bases separating them. The CDR3 loop spans 13 amino acids. Germline values: CDR1 SNHLY, CDR2 FYNNEI. DNA for the CDR3: TGTGCCAGCAACCAGGTCCCGGGTTCACCCCTCCACTTT. Residues: CASNQVPGSPLHF.

The chain links TRBV20-1 to TRBJ1-2; D uncertain. The CDR3 is made up of 13 amino acids. Trimming removed 6 bases from V and 10 bases from J, with 21 bases in between. CDR1 is DFQATT and CDR2 is SNEGSKA in the germline V gene (reference sequence). CDR3 sequence (DNA): TGCAGTGCCCCACACACGGCGACCTTTGTCTACACCTTC. As protein: CSAPHTATFVYTF.

The chain couples TRBV20-1 to TRBJ2-1; 7 bases fit TRBD1. Per germline, CDR1 DFQATT and CDR2 SNEGSKA (reference sequence). The V gene end was trimmed by 5 bases and the J gene end by 8 bases; junction bases not matched to a gene: 15. The CDR3 is 15 residues long. CDR3 protein: CSAPRTGRGVDEQFF. CDR3 in DNA: TGCAGTGCTCCTCGGACAGGCCGAGGAGTGGATGAGCAGTTCTTC.

In its sample, this clonotype was seen a few times. The gene calls are TRBV7-9 and TRBJ1-6; 7 positions match TRBD1. This CDR3 has 13 amino acids. CDR1 SEHNR and CDR2 FQNEAQ come from the germline V gene (reference sequence). V was pared by 6 bases and J by 10 bases, with 6 bases of the junction left unmatched. CDR3 coding DNA: TGTGCCAGCAGTCGGGACAGACTCTCACCCCTCCACTTT. Protein product: CASSRDRLSPLHF.

This clonotype occurred a few times. The chain links TRBV7-2 to TRBJ1-5; the D is unclear. Germline lookup yields CDR1 SGHTA and CDR2 FQGNSA. The CDR3 is made up of 15 amino acids. V gave up 5 bases and J gave up 6 bases, with 17 bases separating them. This CDR3 is CASSPSRGLGQPQHF. CDR3 nucleotide sequence: TGTGCCAGCAGCCCTTCTCGCGGGCTTGGTCAGCCCCAGCATTTT.

This rearrangement joins TRBV7-6 to TRBJ2-7; D unclear. V lost 4 bases and J lost 0, with 7 bases in between. Germline V lookup: CDR1 SGHVS, CDR2 FNYEAQ. The CDR3 spans 13 residues. CDR3 bases: TGTGCCAGCAGCTCCCGGTACTCCTACGAGCAGTACTTC. Translation: CASSSRYSYEQYF.

Ten or more counts support this clonotype. The rearrangement uses TRBV29-1 and TRBJ1-1, with TRBD1 as a possible D gene (5 bases). V lost 0 bases and J 5 bases, leaving 10 bases between the germline ends. This CDR3 spans 13 amino acids. Germline CDR1 is SQVTM and CDR2 is ANQGSEA. CDR3 amino acids: CSVEDWGGTEAFF. In DNA, the CDR3 is TGCAGCGTTGAAGATTGGGGGGGAACTGAAGCTTTCTTT. Full variable domain (outside the CDR3, taken from reference TRBV29-1 and TRBJ1-1): SAVISQKPSRDICQRGTSLTIQCQVDSQVTMMFWYRQQPGQSLTLIATANQGSEATYESGFVIDKFPISRPNLTFSTLTVSNMSPEDSSIYLCSVEDWGGTEAFFGQGTRLTVV.

CDR3 region: CASKGEAGGYYNEQFF. CDR3 nucleotide sequence: TGTGCCAGTAAGGGGGAAGCGGGGGGTTATTACAATGAGCAGTTCTTC. V usage is TRBV19 and J usage is TRBJ2-1; 9 bases map to TRBD2. V gave up 7 bases and J gave up 4 bases; unmatched junction bases: 11. CDR1 LNHDA and CDR2 SQIVND come from the germline V gene (reference sequence). This CDR3 region has 16 residues.

V gene TRBV20-1 combines with J gene TRBJ2-1, with D unresolved. The CDR3 covers 10 residues. The germline V gene has CDR1 DFQATT and CDR2 SNEGSKA (reference sequence). Trimming stripped 4 bases from V and 7 bases from J, with 5 bases between. The CDR3 region is CSAIGNEQFF. In DNA, the CDR3 is TGCAGTGCTATCGGAAATGAGCAGTTCTTC.

This chain uses TRBV10-3 with TRBJ1-2, with TRBD1 matching 9 bases. Germline V gives CDR1 ENHRY, CDR2 SYGVKD. V shed 4 bases, J shed 6 bases, and the junction held 3 bases outside the gene matches. CDR3 size: 13 residues. In nucleotides, the CDR3 is TGTGCCATCAGTGGGGGACAGGGCGATGGCTACACCTTC. It translates to CAISGGQGDGYTF.

The chain employs TRBV12-3 or TRBV12-4 and TRBJ2-3; D not resolved. The CDR3 has 13 amino acids. V gave up 2 bases and J gave up 5 bases, with 8 bases separating them. The CDR3 protein is CASSLSRQDTQYF. The CDR3 DNA follows: TGTGCCAGCAGTTTATCCAGGCAAGATACGCAGTATTTT.

The chain recombines TRBV20-1 with TRBJ2-1; 10 bases map to TRBD2. The CDR3 totals 16 residues. Germline assignment: CDR1 DFQATT and CDR2 SNEGSKA (reference sequence). V was pared by 3 bases and J by 5 bases, with 10 bases of the junction left unmatched. The CDR3: CSAREPGTSVHNEQFF. CDR3 sequence (DNA): TGCAGTGCTAGGGAACCCGGGACTAGCGTCCACAATGAGCAGTTCTTC.

The chain uses TRBV11-2 and TRBJ1-4; D gene ambiguous. There are 16 residues in the CDR3. From germline, CDR1 is SGHAT and CDR2 FQNNGV. V lost 4 bases, J lost 7 bases, and 19 bases lay in between. CDR3 loop: CASSSVGGIGFEKLFF. The CDR3 nucleotides are TGTGCCAGCAGCTCTGTAGGCGGAATCGGGTTTGAAAAACTGTTTTTT.

This clonotype was recorded at least ten times. This chain connects TRBV20-1 to TRBJ2-1, with D perhaps matching TRBD2 (6 bases). CDR1 DFQATT and CDR2 SNEGSKA come from the germline V gene (reference sequence). Trimming left V 5 bases short and J 7 bases short, with 12 bases between. The CDR3 covers 12 residues. CDR3 in DNA: TGCAGTGCTTCCTCCGGAGGGAATGAGCAGTTCTTC. The encoded protein is CSASSGGNEQFF.

J is TRBJ1-1 and V is TRBV5-5, with D possibly being TRBD1 (6 bases). CDR1 and CDR2 (germline): SGHKS, YYEKEE (reference sequence). CDR3 size: 13 residues. The V end was cut by 4 bases, the J end by 8 bases, with 15 bases between. The CDR3 spells CASSPDPGQEAFF. The CDR3 region has the DNA TGTGCCAGCAGCCCGGATCCCGGACAGGAAGCTTTCTTT.

This clonotype was recorded a few times. The rearrangement links TRBV5-8 to TRBJ1-5, with TRBD1 identical over 7 bases. Trimming cost V 2 bases and J 2 bases; bases outside gene matches: 1. Germline loops: CDR1 SGHTS, CDR2 YDEGEE. This CDR3 has 14 residues. The CDR3 loop is CASSFQGGNQPQHF. The CDR3 nucleotides are TGTGCCAGCAGCTTTCAGGGGGGCAATCAGCCCCAGCATTTT.

The rearrangement joins TRBV15 to TRBJ2-7, with 7 bases matching TRBD1. Trimming at V came to 4 bases and at J to 4 bases, leaving 7 bases not matched to a gene. The CDR3 has 14 residues. In germline, CDR1 is LNHNV, CDR2 YYDKDF (reference sequence). The DNA of the CDR3 is TGTGCCACCAGCACCCGGACAGGATCGTACGAGCAGTACTTC. Encoded protein: CATSTRTGSYEQYF.

The chain is built from TRBV12-3 or TRBV12-4 and TRBJ2-3; perhaps TRBD2 as D (5 bases). The ends were cut back, 4 bases at V and 0 bases at J, with 11 bases in the middle. This CDR3 spans 15 amino acids. The CDR3 region has the DNA TGTGCCAGCAGTTACTGGAGGTCTAGCACAGATACGCAGTATTTT. It specifies CASSYWRSSTDTQYF.

This clonotype was counted a few times. CDR3 amino acids: CASRGTAGENYNEQFF. For the CDR3, the DNA is TGTGCCAGCAGGGGGACAGCGGGGGAAAACTACAATGAGCAGTTCTTC. V is TRBV12-3 or TRBV12-4 and J is TRBJ2-1; maybe TRBD2 (8 bases). Trimming took off 6 bases at V and 3 bases at J, with 18 bases between the two ends. The CDR3 is made up of 16 amino acids.

CDR3 in DNA: TGCAGTGCTGGAGCCCGGTTAATCGACGAGCAGTACTTC. Amino acids: CSAGARLIDEQYF. The chain carries TRBV20-1 and TRBJ2-7; D not certain. The CDR3 covers 13 residues. Trimming shortened V by 5 bases and J by 5 bases, and 16 bases separated the two germline ends. Germline assignment: CDR1 DFQATT and CDR2 SNEGSKA (reference sequence).

This chain links TRBV5-1 with TRBJ1-1; no clear D gene. Per the germline V gene, CDR1 is SGHRS and CDR2 is YFSETQ. The CDR3 loop spans 13 amino acids. Trimming stripped 0 bases from V and 3 bases from J, with 6 bases between. The CDR3 spells CASSLEAYTEAFF. In DNA, the CDR3 is TGCGCCAGCAGCTTGGAGGCCTACACTGAAGCTTTCTTT.

This clonotype has only a few counts. This chain joins TRBV3-1 and TRBJ2-3; D is possibly TRBD2 (5 bases). The CDR3 loop spans 14 amino acids. Trimming took 6 bases from V and 6 from J, leaving 16 bases between them. CDR1 and CDR2 (germline): LGHDT, YNNKEL (reference sequence). The CDR3 protein is CASRLGQPGDTQYF. The CDR3 DNA sequence: TGTGCCAGCAGGCTGGGTCAGCCGGGGGATACGCAGTATTTT.